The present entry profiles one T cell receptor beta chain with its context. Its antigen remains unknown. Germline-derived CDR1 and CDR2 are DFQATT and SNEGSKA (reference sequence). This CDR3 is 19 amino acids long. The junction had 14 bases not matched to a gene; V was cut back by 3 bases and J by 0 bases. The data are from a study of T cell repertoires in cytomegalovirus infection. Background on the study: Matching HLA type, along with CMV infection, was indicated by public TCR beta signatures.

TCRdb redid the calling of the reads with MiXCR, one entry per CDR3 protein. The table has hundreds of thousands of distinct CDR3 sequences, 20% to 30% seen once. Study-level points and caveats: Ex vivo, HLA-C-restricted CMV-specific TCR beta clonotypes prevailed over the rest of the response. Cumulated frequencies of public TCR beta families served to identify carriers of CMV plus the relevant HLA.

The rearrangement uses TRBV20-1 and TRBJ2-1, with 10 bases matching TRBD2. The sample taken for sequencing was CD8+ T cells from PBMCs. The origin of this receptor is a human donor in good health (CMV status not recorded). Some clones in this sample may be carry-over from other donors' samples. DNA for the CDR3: TGCAGTGCTAGTCTTTACCCTCTAGCGGGGGTTAGCTCCTACAATGAGCAGTTCTTC. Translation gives CSASLYPLAGVSSYNEQFF.